This is a list of T cell receptor beta chains from one sample in a study of cytomegalovirus exposure and HLA in healthy donors. Some clones are missing from TCRdb's copy, which holds only in-frame ones; the method was immunoSEQ multiplex PCR. The sample carries about 120,000 clones, roughly 15% recorded once. The source material was PBMCs. Source of these receptors: a female donor in good health and CMV-seropositive. Both conserved end residues are part of each CDR3. D genes are given only for firm matches. Clone size is given for some rows only: seen once, a few or many times, or a class if the clone is expanded.

clone size: .; D gene: .; V gene: TRBV28; J gene: TRBJ1-1; CDR3 DNA: TGTGCCAGCAGTTTATCGCCCCTGACAGGATATCTTACTGAAGCTTTCTTT; CDR3 protein: CASSLSPLTGYLTEAFF
clone size: .; D gene: .; V gene: TRBV4-1; J gene: TRBJ2-7; CDR3 DNA: TGCGCCAGCAGCCAAGTGAGCCGGGACTACGAGCAGTACTTC; CDR3 protein: CASSQVSRDYEQYF
clone size: .; D gene: TRBD2; V gene: TRBV6-5; J gene: TRBJ2-3; CDR3 DNA: TGTGCCAGCAGTTACGGGACCCTAGCGGGAACAGATACGCAGTATTTT; CDR3 protein: CASSYGTLAGTDTQYF
clone size: .; D gene: .; V gene: TRBV19; J gene: TRBJ1-2; CDR3 DNA: TGTGCCAGTAGTATTAGCGTCCAGGGGTTAAGTGGCTACACCTTC; CDR3 protein: CASSISVQGLSGYTF
clone size: few; D gene: .; V gene: TRBV5-1; J gene: TRBJ2-1; CDR3 DNA: TGCGCCAGCAGCTTGGATCCCTCCAGTGAGCAGTTCTTC; CDR3 protein: CASSLDPSSEQFF
clone size: few; D gene: TRBD2; V gene: TRBV6-6; J gene: TRBJ2-1; CDR3 DNA: TGTGCCAGCAGGCCGGGGGGGCCGGGCAATGAGCAGTTCTTC; CDR3 protein: CASRPGGPGNEQFF
clone size: few; D gene: TRBD1; V gene: TRBV2; J gene: TRBJ2-7; CDR3 DNA: TGTGCCAGCAAAAGAGACAGGGGGTCGGACGAGCAGTACTTC; CDR3 protein: CASKRDRGSDEQYF
clone size: .; D gene: .; V gene: TRBV7-2; J gene: TRBJ2-3; CDR3 DNA: TGTGCCAGCAGCTTAAACGCGGGGGCTGATGCAGATACGCAGTATTTT; CDR3 protein: CASSLNAGADADTQYF
clone size: .; D gene: .; V gene: TRBV18; J gene: TRBJ2-1; CDR3 DNA: TGTGCCAGCTCACCCGGGGGGGCAGGGGGGTACAATGAGCAGTTCTTC; CDR3 protein: CASSPGGAGGYNEQFF
clone size: .; D gene: .; V gene: TRBV6-1; J gene: TRBJ2-3; CDR3 DNA: TGTGCCAGCAGTGAAGACAGGGTTGTAGATACGCAGTATTTT; CDR3 protein: CASSEDRVVDTQYF
clone size: .; D gene: .; V gene: TRBV5-6; J gene: TRBJ1-4; CDR3 DNA: TGTGCCAGCAGCTTGCTCACAGGGATTGAGGATGAAAAACTGTTTTTT; CDR3 protein: CASSLLTGIEDEKLFF
clone size: few; D gene: .; V gene: TRBV10-3; J gene: TRBJ1-5; CDR3 DNA: TGTGCCATCAGTGAGTCGAGGCAGGGTCGGGGCAATCAGCCCCAGCATTTT; CDR3 protein: CAISESRQGRGNQPQHF
clone size: .; D gene: TRBD2; V gene: TRBV5-1; J gene: TRBJ2-5; CDR3 DNA: TGCGCCAGCAGCTTTAGCGGGCAAGAGACCCAGTACTTC; CDR3 protein: CASSFSGQETQYF
clone size: .; D gene: TRBD1; V gene: TRBV29-1; J gene: TRBJ1-1; CDR3 DNA: TGCAGCGTCGACAGGGGAGGGAACACTGAAGCTTTCTTT; CDR3 protein: CSVDRGGNTEAFF
clone size: .; D gene: .; V gene: TRBV4-2; J gene: TRBJ1-4; CDR3 DNA: TGTGCCAGCAGCCAAGTGATAAACGGGGATCCCACGAGGAATGAAAAACTGTTTTTT; CDR3 protein: CASSQVINGDPTRNEKLFF
clone size: .; D gene: .; V gene: TRBV4-1; J gene: TRBJ2-7; CDR3 DNA: TGCGCCAGCAGCCAACAAGAGAGCTTGGAGCAGTACTTC; CDR3 protein: CASSQQESLEQYF
clone size: few; D gene: .; V gene: TRBV4-3; J gene: TRBJ2-4; CDR3 DNA: TGCGCCAGCAGCCCAGGGAATTTCCAAAACATTCAGTACTTC; CDR3 protein: CASSPGNFQNIQYF
clone size: .; D gene: TRBD2; V gene: TRBV18; J gene: TRBJ2-5; CDR3 DNA: TGTGCCAGCTCACCATTCGTCGCGGAGGGGAGGGCCCAGTACTTC; CDR3 protein: CASSPFVAEGRAQYF
clone size: .; D gene: TRBD2; V gene: TRBV9; J gene: TRBJ2-7; CDR3 DNA: TGTGCCAGCAGCCCTCTGGTAGCGGGAGGATCCTACGAGCAGTACTTC; CDR3 protein: CASSPLVAGGSYEQYF
clone size: .; D gene: TRBD1; V gene: TRBV5-1; J gene: TRBJ1-5; CDR3 DNA: TGCGCCAGCAGCCTTTGGCCCCATACAGGGGACAGCAATCAGCCCCAGCATTTT; CDR3 protein: CASSLWPHTGDSNQPQHF
clone size: .; D gene: .; V gene: TRBV28; J gene: TRBJ2-4; CDR3 DNA: TGTGCCAGCAGTTTCCTACCGGGACTGATTTCTTACTTC; CDR3 protein: CASSFLPGLISYF
clone size: .; D gene: .; V gene: TRBV5-4; J gene: TRBJ2-1; CDR3 DNA: TGTGCCAGCAGCTTGGGGGCGGGAATTCACAATGAGCAGTTCTTC; CDR3 protein: CASSLGAGIHNEQFF
clone size: .; D gene: TRBD2; V gene: TRBV5-4; J gene: TRBJ2-5; CDR3 DNA: TGTGCCAGCAGCCCTGCCGGGACTAGCCAAGAGACCCAGTACTTC; CDR3 protein: CASSPAGTSQETQYF
clone size: .; D gene: .; V gene: TRBV7-2; J gene: TRBJ1-4; CDR3 DNA: TGTGCCAGCAGCTTATCTAGCGGAGCAAGTGAAAAACTGTTTTTT; CDR3 protein: CASSLSSGASEKLFF
clone size: .; D gene: TRBD1; V gene: TRBV6-5; J gene: TRBJ2-7; CDR3 DNA: TGTGCCAGCAGTTACTCGACGGGACAGGTCCCCTACGAGCAGTACTTC; CDR3 protein: CASSYSTGQVPYEQYF
clone size: few; D gene: .; V gene: TRBV28; J gene: TRBJ2-7; CDR3 DNA: TGTGCCAGCACCTCTCCGCGGACTTTACCCTACGAGCAGTACTTC; CDR3 protein: CASTSPRTLPYEQYF
clone size: .; D gene: .; V gene: TRBV11-2; J gene: TRBJ2-3; CDR3 DNA: TGTGCCAGCAGCTTTATCAGGAATACAGATACGCAGTATTTT; CDR3 protein: CASSFIRNTDTQYF
clone size: few; D gene: .; V gene: TRBV19; J gene: TRBJ2-3; CDR3 DNA: TGTGCCAGTAGTATAGTTGGGGGGGGCGTTCGTACGCAGTATTTT; CDR3 protein: CASSIVGGGVRTQYF
clone size: few; D gene: TRBD1; V gene: TRBV5-6; J gene: TRBJ2-7; CDR3 DNA: TGTGCCAGCAGCTTTAAGACTCAACGACAGGGGATCTACGAGCAGTACTTC; CDR3 protein: CASSFKTQRQGIYEQYF
clone size: few; D gene: .; V gene: TRBV5-4; J gene: TRBJ1-2; CDR3 DNA: TGTGCCAGCAGCTTGGGTGGGGGGTTGGATGGCTACACCTTC; CDR3 protein: CASSLGGGLDGYTF
clone size: few; D gene: TRBD2; V gene: TRBV2; J gene: TRBJ2-3; CDR3 DNA: TGTGCCAGCAGTGAACTACCGGGACTAGCTGGTGATACGCAGTATTTT; CDR3 protein: CASSELPGLAGDTQYF
clone size: few; D gene: TRBD1; V gene: TRBV30; J gene: TRBJ1-5; CDR3 DNA: TGTGCCTGGACACCGACAGGGGTCCACAATCAGCCCCAGCATTTT; CDR3 protein: CAWTPTGVHNQPQHF
clone size: few; D gene: TRBD1; V gene: TRBV7-2; J gene: TRBJ1-2; CDR3 DNA: TGTGCCAGCAGCCAGAGGACAGGGCGTTTCTATGGCTACACCTTC; CDR3 protein: CASSQRTGRFYGYTF
clone size: few; D gene: TRBD2; V gene: TRBV19; J gene: TRBJ2-6; CDR3 DNA: TGTGCCAGCCGTATGAGTGGTCTAGCGGGAGGTGTAGCCTCTGGGGCCAACGTCCTGACTTTC; CDR3 protein: CASRMSGLAGGVASGANVLTF
clone size: .; D gene: .; V gene: TRBV29-1; J gene: TRBJ1-1; CDR3 DNA: TGCAGCGCCGGATCAGGGGTAGCTTTCTTT; CDR3 protein: CSAGSGVAFF
clone size: .; D gene: .; V gene: TRBV7-8; J gene: TRBJ1-5; CDR3 DNA: TGTGCCAGCAGTCAAGACCGGGGGTCGTTCCGTCAGCCCCAGCATTTT; CDR3 protein: CASSQDRGSFRQPQHF
clone size: few; D gene: .; V gene: TRBV4-3; J gene: TRBJ1-4; CDR3 DNA: TGCGCCAGCAGCCATCTCCGTGAGGGCAGGGGTGAAAAACTGTTTTTT; CDR3 protein: CASSHLREGRGEKLFF
clone size: .; D gene: .; V gene: TRBV29-1; J gene: TRBJ2-7; CDR3 DNA: TGCAGCGCCATCGGGGACTACGAGCAGTACTTC; CDR3 protein: CSAIGDYEQYF
clone size: .; D gene: .; V gene: TRBV10-1; J gene: TRBJ1-6; CDR3 DNA: TGCGCCAGCAGTGAGTCTGGGGGAGGGGCGCAGGGAGGGCAAGCCCTCCACTTT; CDR3 protein: CASSESGGGAQGGQALHF
clone size: .; D gene: .; V gene: TRBV29-1; J gene: TRBJ2-1; CDR3 DNA: TGCAGCGTGGGTCCGGGTAAGCGGGATGAGCAGTTCTTC; CDR3 protein: CSVGPGKRDEQFF
clone size: few; D gene: .; V gene: TRBV7-9; J gene: TRBJ2-7; CDR3 DNA: TGTGCCAGCAGCTTAGGCAGGGCGGAACAGTACTTC; CDR3 protein: CASSLGRAEQYF
clone size: few; D gene: TRBD2; V gene: TRBV5-1; J gene: TRBJ2-2; CDR3 DNA: TGCGCCAGCAGCGGGACTAGCGGGAACACCGGGGAGCTGTTTTTT; CDR3 protein: CASSGTSGNTGELFF
clone size: .; D gene: .; V gene: TRBV30; J gene: TRBJ2-4; CDR3 DNA: TGTGCCTGGAGGGGAGAAAAGTACTTC; CDR3 protein: CAWRGEKYF
clone size: .; D gene: .; V gene: TRBV9; J gene: TRBJ1-4; CDR3 DNA: TGTGCCAGCAGCGTAGGTCCGGGAGGGAGTGAAAAACTGTTTTTT; CDR3 protein: CASSVGPGGSEKLFF
clone size: few; D gene: TRBD1; V gene: TRBV4-1; J gene: TRBJ2-5; CDR3 DNA: TGCGCCAGCAGCCATCCGCCACACTCGACAGGGGGTCGAGAGACCCAGTACTTC; CDR3 protein: CASSHPPHSTGGRETQYF
clone size: .; D gene: TRBD2; V gene: TRBV30; J gene: TRBJ2-7; CDR3 DNA: TGTGCCCATAGCGGGACGACCTACGAGCAGTACTTC; CDR3 protein: CAHSGTTYEQYF
clone size: .; D gene: .; V gene: TRBV27; J gene: TRBJ2-3; CDR3 DNA: TGTGCCAGCGGAATCGGGTCAACGGATACGCAGTATTTT; CDR3 protein: CASGIGSTDTQYF
clone size: many; D gene: .; V gene: TRBV5-1; J gene: TRBJ1-1; CDR3 DNA: TGCGCCAGCAGCTCCCCGAGGGATCTCACTGAAGCTTTCTTT; CDR3 protein: CASSSPRDLTEAFF
clone size: .; D gene: TRBD2; V gene: TRBV5-1; J gene: TRBJ2-3; CDR3 DNA: TGCGCCAGCAGCTTTAGCGGGAGGACAGATACGCAGTATTTT; CDR3 protein: CASSFSGRTDTQYF
clone size: .; D gene: .; V gene: TRBV7-2; J gene: TRBJ1-6; CDR3 DNA: TGTGCCAGCAGCCCCCGGGGTAGAGCCAGGATTAATAATTCACCCCTCCACTTT; CDR3 protein: CASSPRGRARINNSPLHF
clone size: few; D gene: TRBD2; V gene: TRBV13; J gene: TRBJ2-3; CDR3 DNA: TGTGCCAGCAGCTTAAAGCTAATAGCGGGGGGGAGCACAGATACGCAGTATTTT; CDR3 protein: CASSLKLIAGGSTDTQYF
clone size: .; D gene: TRBD1; V gene: TRBV6-1; J gene: TRBJ1-6; CDR3 DNA: TGTGCCAGCAGTGAAGGGGACAGGGACGGAGCCCTCCACTTT; CDR3 protein: CASSEGDRDGALHF
clone size: .; D gene: TRBD2; V gene: TRBV7-2; J gene: TRBJ2-3; CDR3 DNA: TGTGCCAGCAGCGGTGTCGGGGGGACTAGATCGGCAGATACGCAGTATTTT; CDR3 protein: CASSGVGGTRSADTQYF
clone size: .; D gene: .; V gene: TRBV7-9; J gene: TRBJ1-1; CDR3 DNA: TGTGCCAGCAGCTTAGGGCAGGGGAACACTGAAGCTTTCTTT; CDR3 protein: CASSLGQGNTEAFF